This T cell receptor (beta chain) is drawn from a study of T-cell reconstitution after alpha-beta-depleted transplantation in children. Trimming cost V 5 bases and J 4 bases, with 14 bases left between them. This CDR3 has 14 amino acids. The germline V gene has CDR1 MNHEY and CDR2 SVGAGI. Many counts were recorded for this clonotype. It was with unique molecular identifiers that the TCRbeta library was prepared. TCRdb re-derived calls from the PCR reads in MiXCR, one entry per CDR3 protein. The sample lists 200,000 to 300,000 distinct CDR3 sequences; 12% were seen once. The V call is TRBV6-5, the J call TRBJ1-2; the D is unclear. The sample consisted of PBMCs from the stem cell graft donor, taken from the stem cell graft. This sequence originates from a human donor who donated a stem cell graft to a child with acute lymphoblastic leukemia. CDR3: CASSTRGDLYGYTF. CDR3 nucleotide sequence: TGTGCCAGCAGTACCCGAGGAGACCTCTATGGCTACACCTTC.